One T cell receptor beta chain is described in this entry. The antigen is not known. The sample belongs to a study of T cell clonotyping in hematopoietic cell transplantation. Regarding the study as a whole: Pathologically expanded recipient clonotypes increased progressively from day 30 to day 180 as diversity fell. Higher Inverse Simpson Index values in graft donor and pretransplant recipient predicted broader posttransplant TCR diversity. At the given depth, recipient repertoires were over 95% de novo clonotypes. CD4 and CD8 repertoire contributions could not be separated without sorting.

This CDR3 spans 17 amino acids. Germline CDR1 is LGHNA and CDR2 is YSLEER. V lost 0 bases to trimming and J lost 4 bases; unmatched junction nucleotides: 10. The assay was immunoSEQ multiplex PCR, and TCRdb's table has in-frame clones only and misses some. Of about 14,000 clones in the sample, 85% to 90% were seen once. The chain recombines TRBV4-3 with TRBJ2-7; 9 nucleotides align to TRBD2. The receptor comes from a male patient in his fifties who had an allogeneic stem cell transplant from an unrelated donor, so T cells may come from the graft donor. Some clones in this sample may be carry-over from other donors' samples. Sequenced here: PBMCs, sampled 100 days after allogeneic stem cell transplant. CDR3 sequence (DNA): TGCGCCAGCAGCCAAGATTTTAGCGGGGGCCTGGATTACGAGCAGTACTTC. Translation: CASSQDFSGGLDYEQYF.